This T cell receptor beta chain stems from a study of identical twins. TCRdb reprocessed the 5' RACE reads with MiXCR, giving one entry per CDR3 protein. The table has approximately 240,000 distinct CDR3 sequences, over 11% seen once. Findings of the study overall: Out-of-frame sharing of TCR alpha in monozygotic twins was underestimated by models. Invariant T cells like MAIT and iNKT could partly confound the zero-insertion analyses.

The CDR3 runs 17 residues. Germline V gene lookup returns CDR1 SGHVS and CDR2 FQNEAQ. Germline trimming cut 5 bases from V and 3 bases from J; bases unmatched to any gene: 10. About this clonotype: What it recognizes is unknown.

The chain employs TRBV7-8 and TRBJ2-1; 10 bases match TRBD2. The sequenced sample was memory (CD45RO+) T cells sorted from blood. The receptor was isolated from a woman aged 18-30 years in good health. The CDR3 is CASSQVGSSGGYNEQFF. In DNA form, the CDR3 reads TGTGCCAGCAGCCAAGTTGGTTCTAGCGGGGGCTACAATGAGCAGTTCTTC.